The rows below give T cell receptor beta chains drawn from one sample of a study of vaccination and CD4 T cells after COVID-19. No cognate antigen is known for these TCRs. Each CDR3 protein is one row after TCRdb ran MiXCR on the PCR reads. This table has more than 10,000 distinct CDR3 sequences, approximately 50% appearing once. Sequenced: CD4+ T cells from blood, cultured in vitro. The receptors here all came from a human donor who had recovered from COVID-19. CDR3s leave out the opening cysteine and the closing phenylalanine or tryptophan.

cdr3_aa,v_call
ASSFRTGELF,TRBV7-2
ASSFSLVGTEAF,TRBV5-3
ASSPPGGLAGGSDTQY,TRBV7-8
ASSSGTGRSYGYT,TRBV6-5
ASSRGQGNTIY,TRBV12-3/TRBV12-4
ATSDPGTGLQQTTDTQY,TRBV24-1
ASSPGGRGTEAF,TRBV6-2/TRBV6-3
ASSYRTGSLDQPQH,TRBV6-2/TRBV6-3
ASSLSRGGAGGYT,TRBV7-2
SAGLAGEGGELF,TRBV20-1
ASSSRGGQNYGYT,TRBV7-8
ASSFDTGVETQY,TRBV7-6
ASSGRLGLNTEAF,TRBV6-1
ASSTGLAARGEQF,TRBV7-2
SAGHRVPTDTQY,TRBV20-1
ASSLSRTYRGSSYEQY,TRBV7-2
ASSPQWGTEAF,TRBV7-2
SAPGGTTAFNEQF,TRBV20-1
SARAGTGTASSYNSPLH,TRBV20-1
ASRPYRATPGELF,TRBV6-1
ATSPDHSYEQY,TRBV24-1
ATSDPQQGDTEAF,TRBV24-1
ASSLIGVTEAF,TRBV7-2
ATSLVGFDGYT,TRBV24-1